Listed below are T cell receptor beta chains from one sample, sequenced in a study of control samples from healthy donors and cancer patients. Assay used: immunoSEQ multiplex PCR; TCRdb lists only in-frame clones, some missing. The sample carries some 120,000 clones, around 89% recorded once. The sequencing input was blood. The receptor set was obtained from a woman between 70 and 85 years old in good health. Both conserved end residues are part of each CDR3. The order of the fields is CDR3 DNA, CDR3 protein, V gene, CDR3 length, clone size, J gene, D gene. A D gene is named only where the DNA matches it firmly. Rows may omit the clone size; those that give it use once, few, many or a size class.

cdr3_nt: TGCGCCAGCAGCTTGGTGCCCCAAGCCAAAAACATTCAGTACTTC
cdr3_aa: CASSLVPQAKNIQYF
v_call: TRBV5-1
cdr3_length: 15
clone_size: .
j_call: TRBJ2-4
d_call: .

cdr3_nt: TGTGCCAGCAGCTTATCCCCAGCGGGGGGGAACAATGAGCAGTTCTTC
cdr3_aa: CASSLSPAGGNNEQFF
v_call: TRBV7-3
cdr3_length: 16
clone_size: .
j_call: TRBJ2-1
d_call: TRBD2

cdr3_nt: TGTGCCAGCAGTTTTAACAGAAACAATGAGCAGTTCTTC
cdr3_aa: CASSFNRNNEQFF
v_call: TRBV12-3/TRBV12-4
cdr3_length: 13
clone_size: .
j_call: TRBJ2-1
d_call: .

cdr3_nt: TGTGCCAGCAGCACACAACTAGCGGGGGAAGAGACCCAGTACTTC
cdr3_aa: CASSTQLAGEETQYF
v_call: TRBV7-2
cdr3_length: 15
clone_size: .
j_call: TRBJ2-5
d_call: TRBD2

cdr3_nt: TGTGCCAGCAGTGAATATAGAGGGTTGGAGCAGTACTTC
cdr3_aa: CASSEYRGLEQYF
v_call: TRBV25-1
cdr3_length: 13
clone_size: .
j_call: TRBJ2-7
d_call: .

cdr3_nt: TGTGCCAGCAGCTTAGGGGACAGGGTCTCTTCACCCCTCCACTTT
cdr3_aa: CASSLGDRVSSPLHF
v_call: TRBV7-9
cdr3_length: 15
clone_size: .
j_call: TRBJ1-6
d_call: TRBD1

cdr3_nt: TGTGCCAGCAGTCAACAGGGGAGCAATCAGCCCCAGCATTTT
cdr3_aa: CASSQQGSNQPQHF
v_call: TRBV2
cdr3_length: 14
clone_size: .
j_call: TRBJ1-5
d_call: TRBD1

cdr3_nt: TGTGCCAGCAGCGAAACTAAAATGAACACTGAAGCTTTCTTT
cdr3_aa: CASSETKMNTEAFF
v_call: TRBV11-3
cdr3_length: 14
clone_size: .
j_call: TRBJ1-1
d_call: .

cdr3_nt: TGTGCCAGCAGCGCCCGGACTTCGAGGTCGGAGACCCAGTACTTC
cdr3_aa: CASSARTSRSETQYF
v_call: TRBV9
cdr3_length: 15
clone_size: .
j_call: TRBJ2-5
d_call: .

cdr3_nt: TGTGCCAGCCGACACACAGGGGACAATGAAAAACTGTTTTTT
cdr3_aa: CASRHTGDNEKLFF
v_call: TRBV19
cdr3_length: 14
clone_size: once
j_call: TRBJ1-4
d_call: TRBD1

cdr3_nt: TGTGCCAGTAGTATAGCCCCGTACATTCAGCCCCAGCATTTT
cdr3_aa: CASSIAPYIQPQHF
v_call: TRBV19
cdr3_length: 14
clone_size: once
j_call: TRBJ1-5
d_call: .

cdr3_nt: TGTGCCAGCAGTCGACCGACAGGGGCGAGGCAGCCCCAGCATTTT
cdr3_aa: CASSRPTGARQPQHF
v_call: TRBV6-5
cdr3_length: 15
clone_size: .
j_call: TRBJ1-5
d_call: TRBD1

cdr3_nt: TGTGCCAGCAGTTACGCGCAGGCGGTATACAATGAGCAGTTCTTC
cdr3_aa: CASSYAQAVYNEQFF
v_call: TRBV6-5
cdr3_length: 15
clone_size: .
j_call: TRBJ2-1
d_call: .

cdr3_nt: TGTGCCAGCCTAGACGGTCAGGGGGGCTACACCTTC
cdr3_aa: CASLDGQGGYTF
v_call: TRBV12-3/TRBV12-4
cdr3_length: 12
clone_size: .
j_call: TRBJ1-2
d_call: .

cdr3_nt: TGTGCCACCTCGGACGGGTTTCCGGGAGACACTGGAAACACCATATATTTT
cdr3_aa: CATSDGFPGDTGNTIYF
v_call: TRBV24-1
cdr3_length: 17
clone_size: .
j_call: TRBJ1-3
d_call: .

cdr3_nt: TGTGCCAGCAGCGTCGACAGGGACAATTCACCCCTCCACTTT
cdr3_aa: CASSVDRDNSPLHF
v_call: TRBV2
cdr3_length: 14
clone_size: .
j_call: TRBJ1-6
d_call: TRBD1

cdr3_nt: TGTGCCACTACCTTCGGGACAGGGGTAGACGAGCAGTACTTC
cdr3_aa: CATTFGTGVDEQYF
v_call: TRBV6-5
cdr3_length: 14
clone_size: .
j_call: TRBJ2-7
d_call: TRBD1

cdr3_nt: TGTGCCAGCAGCACGGGACAGGGCTTTGAAAAACTGTTTTTT
cdr3_aa: CASSTGQGFEKLFF
v_call: TRBV6-5
cdr3_length: 14
clone_size: .
j_call: TRBJ1-4
d_call: TRBD1

cdr3_nt: TGTGCCAGCGGAAGCGGAGGAAGCTCCTACAATGAGCAGTTCTTC
cdr3_aa: CASGSGGSSYNEQFF
v_call: TRBV5-4
cdr3_length: 15
clone_size: .
j_call: TRBJ2-1
d_call: .

cdr3_nt: TGTGCCAGCATGGGACAGAGCACAGATACGCAGTATTTT
cdr3_aa: CASMGQSTDTQYF
v_call: TRBV6-5
cdr3_length: 13
clone_size: .
j_call: TRBJ2-3
d_call: TRBD1

cdr3_nt: TGCGCCAGCAGCTCTGGTGGACGTGGCTACACCTTC
cdr3_aa: CASSSGGRGYTF
v_call: TRBV5-1
cdr3_length: 12
clone_size: .
j_call: TRBJ1-2
d_call: .

cdr3_nt: TGTGCCAGTAGTACAGGACTAGCAGCGACCAAAAACATTCAGTACTTC
cdr3_aa: CASSTGLAATKNIQYF
v_call: TRBV19
cdr3_length: 16
clone_size: .
j_call: TRBJ2-4
d_call: TRBD2

cdr3_nt: TGTGCCAGCAGACCTACTACGGCTAACTATGGCTACACCTTC
cdr3_aa: CASRPTTANYGYTF
v_call: TRBV7-9
cdr3_length: 14
clone_size: .
j_call: TRBJ1-2
d_call: .

cdr3_nt: TGCGCCAGCAGCCATAGGGACAGATCCTACGAGCAGTACTTC
cdr3_aa: CASSHRDRSYEQYF
v_call: TRBV4-1
cdr3_length: 14
clone_size: .
j_call: TRBJ2-7
d_call: TRBD1

cdr3_nt: TGTGCCAGCCGTGGGGCTCCCTTAGGAGGCTACACCTTC
cdr3_aa: CASRGAPLGGYTF
v_call: TRBV27
cdr3_length: 13
clone_size: .
j_call: TRBJ1-2
d_call: .

cdr3_nt: TGCGCCAGCAGCTTGGTCCAGGGAACCTACGAGCAGTACTTC
cdr3_aa: CASSLVQGTYEQYF
v_call: TRBV5-1
cdr3_length: 14
clone_size: once
j_call: TRBJ2-7
d_call: .

cdr3_nt: TGCGCCAGCAGCTCGGGACAGGGCCTTCTCGAGCAGTACTTC
cdr3_aa: CASSSGQGLLEQYF
v_call: TRBV5-1
cdr3_length: 14
clone_size: few
j_call: TRBJ2-7
d_call: TRBD1

cdr3_nt: TGTGCCAGCAGCGTTCTGGGACAGGGTCTGGCGGATACGCAGTATTTT
cdr3_aa: CASSVLGQGLADTQYF
v_call: TRBV2
cdr3_length: 16
clone_size: .
j_call: TRBJ2-3
d_call: TRBD1

cdr3_nt: TGTGCCAGTAGCCCCTCGAGGGGGCAGGGTGGCTACACCTTC
cdr3_aa: CASSPSRGQGGYTF
v_call: TRBV19
cdr3_length: 14
clone_size: .
j_call: TRBJ1-2
d_call: TRBD1

cdr3_nt: TGCGCCAGCAGCCAAACAGGGGCCTCTGGAAACACCATATATTTT
cdr3_aa: CASSQTGASGNTIYF
v_call: TRBV4-3
cdr3_length: 15
clone_size: once
j_call: TRBJ1-3
d_call: TRBD1

cdr3_nt: TGTGCCAGCAGTTCTCCCGCGCAGGGAAGGGCTGAAGCTTTCTTT
cdr3_aa: CASSSPAQGRAEAFF
v_call: TRBV27
cdr3_length: 15
clone_size: .
j_call: TRBJ1-1
d_call: .

cdr3_nt: TGCGCCAGCAGTGCTACCAGCCAGGACTCTTCCGAATGTCGCTTTTTTACCTACAATGAGCAGTTCTTC
cdr3_aa: CASSATSQDSSECRFFTYNEQFF
v_call: TRBV10-1
cdr3_length: 23
clone_size: .
j_call: TRBJ2-1
d_call: .